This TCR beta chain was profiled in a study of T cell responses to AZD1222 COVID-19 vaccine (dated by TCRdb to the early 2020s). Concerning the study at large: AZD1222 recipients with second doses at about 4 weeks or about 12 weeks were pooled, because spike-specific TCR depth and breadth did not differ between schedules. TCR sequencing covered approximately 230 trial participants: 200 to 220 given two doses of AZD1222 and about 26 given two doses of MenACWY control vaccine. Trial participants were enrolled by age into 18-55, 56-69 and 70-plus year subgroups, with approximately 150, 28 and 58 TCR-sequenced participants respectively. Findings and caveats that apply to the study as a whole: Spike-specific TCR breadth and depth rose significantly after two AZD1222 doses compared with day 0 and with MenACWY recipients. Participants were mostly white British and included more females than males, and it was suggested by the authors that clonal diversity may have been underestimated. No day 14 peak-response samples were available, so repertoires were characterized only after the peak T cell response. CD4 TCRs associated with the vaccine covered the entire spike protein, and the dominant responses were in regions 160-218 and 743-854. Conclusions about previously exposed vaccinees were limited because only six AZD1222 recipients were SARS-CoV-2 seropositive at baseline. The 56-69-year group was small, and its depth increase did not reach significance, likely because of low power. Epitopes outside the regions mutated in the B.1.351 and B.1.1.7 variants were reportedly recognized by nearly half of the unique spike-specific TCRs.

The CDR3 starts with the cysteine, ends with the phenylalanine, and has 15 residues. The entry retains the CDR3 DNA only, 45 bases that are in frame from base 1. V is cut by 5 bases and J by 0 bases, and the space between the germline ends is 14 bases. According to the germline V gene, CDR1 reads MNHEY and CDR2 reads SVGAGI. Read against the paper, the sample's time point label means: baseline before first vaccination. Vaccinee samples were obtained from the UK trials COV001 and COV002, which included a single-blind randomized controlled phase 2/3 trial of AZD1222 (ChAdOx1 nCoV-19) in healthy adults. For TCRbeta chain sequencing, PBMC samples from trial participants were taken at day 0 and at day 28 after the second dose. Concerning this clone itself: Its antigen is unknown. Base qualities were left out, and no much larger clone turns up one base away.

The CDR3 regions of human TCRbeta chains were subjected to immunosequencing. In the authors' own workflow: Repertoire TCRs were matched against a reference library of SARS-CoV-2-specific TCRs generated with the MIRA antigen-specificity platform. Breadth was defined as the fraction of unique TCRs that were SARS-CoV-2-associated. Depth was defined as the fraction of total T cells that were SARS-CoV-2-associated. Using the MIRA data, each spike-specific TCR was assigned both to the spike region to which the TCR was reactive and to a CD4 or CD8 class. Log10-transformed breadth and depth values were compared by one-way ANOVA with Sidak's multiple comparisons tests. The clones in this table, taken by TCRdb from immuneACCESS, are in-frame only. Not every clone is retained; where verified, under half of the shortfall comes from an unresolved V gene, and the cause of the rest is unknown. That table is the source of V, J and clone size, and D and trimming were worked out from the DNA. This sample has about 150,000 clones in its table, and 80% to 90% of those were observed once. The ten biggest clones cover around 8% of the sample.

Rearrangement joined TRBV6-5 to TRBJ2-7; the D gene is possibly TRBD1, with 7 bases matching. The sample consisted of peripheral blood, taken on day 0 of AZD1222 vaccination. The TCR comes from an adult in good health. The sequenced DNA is TGTGCCAGCAGTCGGGGGACAGCTAGCTCCTACGAGCAGTACTTC. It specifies CASSRGTASSYEQYF.